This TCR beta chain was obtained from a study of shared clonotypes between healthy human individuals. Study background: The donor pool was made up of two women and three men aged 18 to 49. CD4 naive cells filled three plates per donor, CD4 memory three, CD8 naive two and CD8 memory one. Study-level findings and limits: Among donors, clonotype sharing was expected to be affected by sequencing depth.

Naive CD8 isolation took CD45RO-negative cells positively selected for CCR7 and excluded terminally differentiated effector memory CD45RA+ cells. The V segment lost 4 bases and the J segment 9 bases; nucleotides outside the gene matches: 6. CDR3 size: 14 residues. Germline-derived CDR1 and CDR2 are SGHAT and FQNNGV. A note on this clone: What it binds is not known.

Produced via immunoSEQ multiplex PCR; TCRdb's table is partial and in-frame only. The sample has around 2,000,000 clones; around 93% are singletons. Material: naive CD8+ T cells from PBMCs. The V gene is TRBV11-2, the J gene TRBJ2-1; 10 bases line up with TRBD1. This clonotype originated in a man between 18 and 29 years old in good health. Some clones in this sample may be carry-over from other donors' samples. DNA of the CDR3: TGTGCCAGCAGCTACGGGACAGGGGTAGGTGAGCAGTTCTTC. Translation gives CASSYGTGVGEQFF.